These 29 T cell receptor beta chains originate from one sample sequenced in a study of OX40 agonist ivuxolimab in advanced cancers. Profiled with immunoSEQ multiplex PCR; TCRdb holds only in-frame clones, not every one. The table has 55,000 to 75,000 clones, about nine tenths seen once; the top ten hold approximately 25%. The sequencing used CD4+ or CD8+ T cells sorted from blood, collected in a trial of the OX40 agonist ivuxolimab. The source is an adult with an advanced solid tumor such as melanoma, head and neck, liver or kidney cancer.

The chain employs TRBV28 and TRBJ1-3, with D possibly TRBD1 on 6 matching bases. The CDR3 totals 14 residues. V was cut by 6 bases and J by 3 bases, with 12 bases left in between. Germline V gene data show CDR1 as MDHEN and CDR2 as SYDVKM. The CDR3 region is CASSEQGDGNTIYF. The CDR3 coding sequence is TGTGCCAGCAGCGAACAGGGTGATGGAAACACCATATATTTT.

This chain uses TRBV11-2 with TRBJ2-7; D call uncertain. The CDR3 is made up of 13 amino acids. V lost 1 base and J 3 bases, leaving 7 bases between the germline ends. Germline CDR1 is SGHAT and CDR2 is FQNNGV. The CDR3, as DNA: TGTGCCAGCAGCTTAGCCTCCTACTACGAGCAGTACTTC. Its protein product is CASSLASYYEQYF.

V gene TRBV4-1 combines with J gene TRBJ2-1; TRBD2 matches 12 bases. The V gene's germline CDR1 is MGHRA and CDR2 YSYEKL. V gave up 0 bases and J gave up 7 bases; unmatched junction bases: 7. The CDR3 consists of 17 residues. The CDR3 nucleotides read TGCGCCAGCAGCCAAGACTCGACTAGCGGGAGTGGTAATGAGCAGTTCTTC. As protein: CASSQDSTSGSGNEQFF.

J is TRBJ2-3 and V is TRBV7-9, with D unresolved. Germline values: CDR1 SEHNR, CDR2 FQNEAQ (reference sequence). The CDR3 totals 15 residues. V was pared by 6 bases and J by 5 bases, with 18 bases between. The CDR3 DNA reads TGTGCCAGCAGGATTTTAGGACCCGGCGGAGATACGCAGTATTTT. This gives the protein CASRILGPGGDTQYF.

The rearrangement uses TRBV27 and TRBJ2-5; perhaps TRBD1 as D (5 bases). The V end lost 5 bases, the J end lost 2 bases, and 15 bases lay between the germline ends. CDR1 is MNHEY and CDR2 is SMNVEV in the germline V gene (reference sequence). The CDR3 consists of 15 residues. Here the CDR3 reads CASSPNTGAQETQYF. As DNA, the CDR3 is TGTGCCAGCAGTCCCAATACAGGAGCGCAAGAGACCCAGTACTTC.

V is TRBV30 and J is TRBJ2-2; D is unclear. Germline V gives CDR1 GTSNPN, CDR2 SVGIG (reference sequence). This CDR3 is 16 amino acids long. V lost 4 bases and J 4 bases, leaving 19 bases between the germline ends. The CDR3 loop reads CAWNVRGHTRTGELFF. In DNA form, the CDR3 reads TGTGCCTGGAATGTAAGAGGCCACACACGCACCGGGGAGCTGTTTTTT.

This chain connects TRBV9 to TRBJ1-5; D gene ambiguous. Germline CDR1 and CDR2: SGDLS and YYNGEE. The V end was cut by 2 bases, the J end by 5 bases, with 11 bases between. This CDR3 contains 14 residues. In DNA, the CDR3 is TGTGCCAGCAGCGTTACATCCAACGATCAGCCCCAGCATTTT. Protein: CASSVTSNDQPQHF.

The chain is built from TRBV7-9 and TRBJ2-1; 8 bases map to TRBD1. Germline trimming cut 8 bases from V and 0 bases from J; bases unmatched to any gene: 3. CDR1 SEHNR and CDR2 FQNEAQ come from the germline V gene (reference sequence). The CDR3 totals 14 residues. The CDR3 region is CASYTGGSYNEQFF. For the CDR3, the DNA is TGTGCCAGCTATACAGGGGGCTCCTACAATGAGCAGTTCTTC.

CDR3 DNA sequence: TGTGCCAGCAGCTTTAGTGGCTACGAGCAGTACTTC. It encodes CASSFSGYEQYF. This chain links TRBV11-2 with TRBJ2-7, with no clear D. Germline V gene data show CDR1 as SGHAT and CDR2 as FQNNGV. Trimming pared 3 bases from V and 3 bases from J, leaving 6 bases between. This CDR3 spans 12 amino acids.

The J gene is TRBJ1-5, the V gene TRBV6-6, with D perhaps TRBD1 (6 bases). CDR3 size: 12 residues. Per the germline V gene, CDR1 is MNHNY and CDR2 is SVGAGI (reference sequence). Trimming removed 6 bases from V and 10 bases from J, with 13 bases in between. The CDR3 DNA reads TGTGCCAGCAGACCCGGGACACGTCCCCAGCATTTT. Amino acid sequence: CASRPGTRPQHF.

The chain joins TRBV10-3 to TRBJ2-5; 9 bases map to TRBD1. The CDR3 is 17 amino acids. Trimming cost V 7 bases and J 1 base; bases outside gene matches: 13. Germline-derived CDR1 and CDR2 are ENHRY and SYGVKD. The CDR3 spells CAIIRFISQGAQETQYF. The CDR3 nucleotides are TGTGCCATCATTCGCTTTATTTCACAGGGGGCCCAAGAGACCCAGTACTTC.

The chain joins TRBV11-2 to TRBJ2-7; TRBD2 matches at 14 bases. Trimming removed 5 bases from V and 7 bases from J; junction bases left unmatched: 4. Germline CDR1 reads SGHAT; CDR2 reads FQNNGV. The CDR3 extends over 14 amino acids. The DNA for the CDR3 is TGTGCCAGCAGCCGACTAGCGGGAGGGCAAGAGCAGTACTTC. Its protein product is CASSRLAGGQEQYF. Full variable domain (remainder filled in from reference TRBV11-2 and TRBJ2-7): EAGVAQSPRYKIIEKRQSVAFWCNPISGHATLYWYQQILGQGPKLLIQFQNNGVVDDSQLPKDRFSAERLKGVDSTLKIQPAKLEDSAVYLCASSRLAGGQEQYFGPGTRLTVT.

The chain is built from TRBV5-4 and TRBJ2-7, with 7 bases matching TRBD1. Looked up from germline, CDR1 is SGHNT and CDR2 is YYREEE (reference sequence). V shed 4 bases and J 1 base; nucleotides not matched to a gene: 5. This CDR3 contains 14 residues. The CDR3 reads CASSGRQGSYEQYF. DNA for the CDR3: TGTGCCAGCAGCGGGCGACAGGGATCCTACGAGCAGTACTTC.

This clone appeared a single time. CDR3: CASINRVRSSYNEQFF. In nucleotides, the CDR3 is TGTGCCAGTATTAACAGGGTCCGGAGCTCCTACAATGAGCAGTTCTTC. This chain links TRBV19 with TRBJ2-1; weak D call: TRBD1 (6 bases). The germline gives CDR1 LNHDA, CDR2 SQIVND (reference sequence). Trimming cost V 7 bases and J 0 bases, with 16 bases left between them. The CDR3 sequence is 16 residues long.

The gene calls are TRBV28 and TRBJ2-7; D is uncertain. The germline V gene encodes CDR1 MDHEN and CDR2 SYDVKM. V gave up 2 bases and J gave up 3 bases, with 14 bases separating them. This CDR3 contains 15 residues. The CDR3 coding sequence is TGTGCCAGCAGTTTAGTCAGTACTTTAGTCTACGAGCAGTACTTC. Translation gives CASSLVSTLVYEQYF.

This clone has a single count. The chain is built from TRBV19 and TRBJ2-4; D is ambiguous. CDR3 size: 13 residues. The V gene's germline CDR1 is LNHDA and CDR2 SQIVND (reference sequence). The ends were cut back, 3 bases at V and 8 bases at J, with 11 bases in the middle. This CDR3 reads CASSIWEGDIQYF. Here the CDR3 DNA reads TGTGCCAGTAGTATTTGGGAAGGAGACATTCAGTACTTC.

The V call is TRBV30, the J call TRBJ2-7; possible D gene TRBD1, 5 bases. There are 14 residues in the CDR3. The V gene lost 0 bases and the J gene lost 0 bases, with 9 bases spanning the gap. Germline V gene lookup returns CDR1 GTSNPN and CDR2 SVGIG (reference sequence). The CDR3 DNA sequence: TGTGCCTGGAGTGTATGGGGCGTCTCCTACGAGCAGTACTTC. Translating gives CAWSVWGVSYEQYF.

The chain recombines TRBV30 with TRBJ1-5, with D possibly being TRBD1 (5 bases). Trimming took 3 bases from V and 6 from J, leaving 12 bases between them. CDR1 GTSNPN and CDR2 SVGIG come from the germline V gene (reference sequence). The CDR3 spans 13 residues. The CDR3 DNA reads TGTGCCTGGAGCATGGGGGAAAGTCAGCCCCAGCATTTT. This sequence encodes CAWSMGESQPQHF.

This chain uses TRBV6-5 with TRBJ2-7, with TRBD1 matching 10 bases. The length of the CDR3 is 15 residues. V lost 0 bases to trimming and J lost 9 bases; unmatched junction nucleotides: 8. The V gene's germline CDR1 is MNHEY and CDR2 SVGAGI. The CDR3 region has the DNA TGTGCCAGCAGTTACTCGACAGGGGGCGCGTCGGGGCAGTACTTC. It specifies CASSYSTGGASGQYF.

This clone was detected only a few times. The chain carries TRBV7-9 and TRBJ2-7; tentatively, D is TRBD1 (5 bases). Trimming removed 5 bases from V and 2 bases from J, with 13 bases in between. This CDR3 is built from 14 residues. The germline gives CDR1 SEHNR, CDR2 FQNEAQ (reference sequence). The chain's CDR3 is CASSPQAGTYEQYF. In nucleotides, the CDR3 is TGTGCCAGCAGCCCACAGGCAGGGACCTACGAGCAGTACTTC.

V and J are TRBV2 and TRBJ1-5; D uncertain. The CDR3 is made up of 18 amino acids. Trimming removed 8 bases at V and 0 bases at J, with 23 bases between. Per the germline V gene, CDR1 is SNHLY and CDR2 is FYNNEI. The CDR3 DNA sequence: TGTGCCAGCGCGGGCGACCCGGACTACCCCTATAGCAATCAGCCCCAGCATTTT. The encoded protein is CASAGDPDYPYSNQPQHF.

The genes are TRBV5-1 and TRBJ2-1; tentatively, D is TRBD2 (6 bases). V was trimmed by 4 bases and J by 2 bases, leaving 16 bases between them. This CDR3 region has 16 residues. Germline V gives CDR1 SGHRS, CDR2 YFSETQ. The CDR3 coding sequence is TGCGCCAGCAGCACCTCCCTGGGGGGTACCTACAATGAGCAGTTCTTC. Translated: CASSTSLGGTYNEQFF.

The CDR3 nucleotides read TGCGCCAGCAGCTTGGCAGGAATCTCCTACGAGCAGTACTTC. Translating gives CASSLAGISYEQYF. The genes are TRBV5-1 and TRBJ2-7; D gene ambiguous. CDR1 is SGHRS and CDR2 is YFSETQ in the germline V gene. V lost 0 bases and J 0 bases, leaving 7 bases between the germline ends. CDR3 length: 14 residues.

V usage is TRBV14 and J usage is TRBJ2-5; maybe TRBD2 (5 bases). The CDR3 is made up of 16 amino acids. V dropped 0 bases and J dropped 1 base, with 12 bases sitting between them. CDR1 and CDR2 (germline): SGHDN, FVKESK. CDR3 region: CASSQDYGEPQETQYF. Written as DNA, the CDR3 is TGTGCCAGCAGCCAAGATTACGGGGAACCCCAAGAGACCCAGTACTTC.

The genes are TRBV11-1 and TRBJ2-1; D uncertain. This CDR3 comprises 17 residues. Germline CDR1 reads SGHAT; CDR2 reads FQDESV (reference sequence). Trimming shortened V by 2 bases and J by 0 bases, and 14 bases separated the two germline ends. CDR3 nucleotides: TGTGCCAGCAGCTTACGTGGCCGTCACAGCTCCTACAATGAGCAGTTCTTC. Translation gives CASSLRGRHSSYNEQFF.

The J gene is TRBJ1-2, the V gene TRBV27, with D unresolved. Trimming shortened V by 2 bases and J by 4 bases, and 20 bases separated the two germline ends. The V gene's germline CDR1 is MNHEY and CDR2 SMNVEV (reference sequence). The CDR3 sequence is 17 residues long. The CDR3 DNA reads TGTGCCAGCAGTTTAACTCCCATTGCGTTATTTACCTATGGCTACACCTTC. This translates into CASSLTPIALFTYGYTF.

This clone was detected once. The chain has TRBV25-1 and TRBJ2-7, with D possibly TRBD1 on 6 matching bases. Germline CDR1 MGHDK, CDR2 SYGVNS. The ends were cut back, 6 bases at V and 6 bases at J, with 18 bases in the middle. The CDR3 totals 14 residues. As DNA, the CDR3 is TGTGCCAGCAGCCTCGGTGGTTGGGGGCTCGAGCAGTACTTC. Its translation: CASSLGGWGLEQYF.

This clone was detected only once. The CDR3 coding sequence is TGCAGCGTTGTTGGGGGGCGCGGGAACACTGAAGCTTTCTTT. Amino acid sequence: CSVVGGRGNTEAFF. J is TRBJ1-1 and V is TRBV29-1, with D possibly matching TRBD1 (6 bases). The germline gives CDR1 SQVTM, CDR2 ANQGSEA. V dropped 4 bases and J dropped 1 base, with 13 bases sitting between them. The CDR3 covers 14 residues.

The chain uses TRBV6-4 and TRBJ2-4, with D unresolved. The germline V and J ends were trimmed by 7 bases and 0 bases, with 16 bases remaining between them. Per the germline V gene, CDR1 is MRHNA and CDR2 is SNTAGT. This CDR3 spans 16 amino acids. This chain's CDR3 is CASNALGVLAKNIQYF. In nucleotides, the CDR3 is TGTGCCAGCAATGCGCTCGGAGTACTAGCCAAAAACATTCAGTACTTC.